The 14 T cell receptor beta chains given below trace back to one sample, sequenced in a study of glioma-infiltrating T cells after dendritic cell vaccination. Sequencing used immunoSEQ multiplex PCR; TCRdb keeps in-frame clones, though not all of them. Counted here are around 100,000 clones, roughly four fifths occurring once; the ten biggest clones make up approximately 12%. The specimen was blood, collected before dendritic cell vaccination. Receptors originate from a human donor with glioblastoma.

The chain links TRBV7-2 to TRBJ1-1; the match to TRBD1 covers 7 bases. From germline, CDR1 is SGHTA and CDR2 FQGNSA. The CDR3 runs 13 residues. Germline trimming cut 4 bases from V and 1 base from J; bases unmatched to any gene: 0. Here the CDR3 reads CASSWDRNTEAFF. Written as DNA, the CDR3 is TGTGCCAGCAGCTGGGACAGGAACACTGAAGCTTTCTTT.

Comments on this clone: This sample includes further DNA sequences coding for the same CDR3. CDR3 residues: CASSITSGDFSGANVLTF. CDR3 bases: TGTGCCAGTAGTATTACTAGCGGGGACTTCTCTGGGGCCAACGTCCTGACTTTC. The chain employs TRBV19 and TRBJ2-6; the match to TRBD2 covers 10 bases. Germline V gene sequence: CDR1 LNHDA, CDR2 SQIVND (reference sequence). CDR3 length equals 18 residues. The junction had 5 bases not matched to a gene; V was cut back by 3 bases and J by 0 bases.

Concerning this clone itself: One end of the junction fails to match germline, which may point to a read error. CDR3 nucleotide sequence: TGTGCCAACAGTGACAATGGCTACACCTTC. It codes for CANSDNGYTF. This rearrangement joins TRBV6-1 to TRBJ1-2; D is undetermined. Germline CDR1 and CDR2: MNHNS and SASEGT. This CDR3 region has 10 residues.

The chain couples TRBV7-2 to TRBJ2-3; 8 bases are a match to TRBD1. Germline CDR1 SGHTA, CDR2 FQGNSA. V lost 5 bases to trimming and J lost 3 bases; unmatched junction nucleotides: 4. This CDR3 comprises 14 residues. The DNA of the CDR3 is TGTGCCAGCAGCCCTGGACAGGGAACAGATACGCAGTATTTT. This gives the protein CASSPGQGTDTQYF. Filled out from reference TRBV7-2 and TRBJ2-3, the complete variable domain reads GAGVSQSPSNKVTEKGKDVELRCDPISGHTALYWYRQSLGQGLEFLIYFQGNSAPDKSGLPSDRFSAERTGGSVSTLTIQRTQQEDSAVYLCASSPGQGTDTQYFGPGTRLTVL.

The chain links TRBV6-5 to TRBJ1-4, with D possibly being TRBD1 (6 bases). The germline V gene encodes CDR1 MNHEY and CDR2 SVGAGI. V lost 7 bases and J lost 8, with 14 bases in between. This CDR3 comprises 13 residues. In DNA, the CDR3 is TGTGCCAGCATTCCGGACAGTCGGGAAAAACTGTTTTTT. It codes for CASIPDSREKLFF.

The chain has TRBV30 and TRBJ1-5; D may be TRBD1 (5 bases). Germline V CDR1 and CDR2: GTSNPN, SVGIG (reference sequence). Trimming left V 0 bases short and J 3 bases short, with 15 bases between. The length of the CDR3 is 16 residues. The CDR3 region is CAWSVQRGYPNQPQHF. The CDR3 bases are TGTGCCTGGAGTGTTCAACGGGGGTATCCCAATCAGCCCCAGCATTTT.

The chain uses TRBV18 and TRBJ2-7, with 7 positions matching TRBD2. V trimming: 3 bases; J trimming: 5 bases; junction bases outside the gene matches: 10. CDR1 and CDR2 (germline): KGHSH, LQKENI. This CDR3 contains 15 residues. This CDR3 is CASSPRGEGFDEQYF. The CDR3 DNA follows: TGTGCCAGCTCACCGCGTGGGGAGGGGTTCGACGAGCAGTACTTC.

V usage is TRBV4-2 and J usage is TRBJ2-1; 8 bases are shared with TRBD2. This CDR3 comprises 14 residues. V gave up 1 base and J gave up 8 bases; unmatched junction bases: 4. The germline V gene has CDR1 LGHNA and CDR2 YNFKEQ. The CDR3 spells CASSQAGGDDEQFF. CDR3 sequence (DNA): TGTGCCAGCAGCCAAGCGGGGGGGGATGATGAGCAGTTCTTC.

In this sample, this clone turned up a few times. The rearrangement joins TRBV4-1 to TRBJ1-3; possibly TRBD1 for D (5 bases). The germline CDR1 and CDR2 sequences are MGHRA and YSYEKL. The V end lost 4 bases, the J end lost 0 bases, and 16 bases lay between the germline ends. This CDR3 is 17 amino acids long. CDR3 nucleotide sequence: TGCGCCAGCAGCCCTCCTGGGGCTGACAACTCTGGAAACACCATATATTTT. This gives the protein CASSPPGADNSGNTIYF.

This clone was seen once. The chain combines TRBV5-1 with TRBJ2-7; tentative D call: TRBD1 (6 bases). The CDR3 runs 14 residues. Germline V gene data show CDR1 as SGHRS and CDR2 as YFSETQ. Trimming took off 0 bases at V and 3 bases at J, with 10 bases between the two ends. The CDR3 coding sequence is TGCGCCAGCAGCTTGGTAGGCAGGGGCTACGAGCAGTACTTC. Translating it yields CASSLVGRGYEQYF.

The chain carries TRBV11-2 and TRBJ2-2; 7 bases match TRBD2. Per germline, CDR1 SGHAT and CDR2 FQNNGV. The V segment lost 4 bases and the J segment 1 base; nucleotides outside the gene matches: 6. The CDR3 has 16 residues. As DNA, the CDR3 is TGTGCCAGCAGCTACAAAGGCGGGGGGAACACCGGGGAGCTGTTTTTT. This codes for CASSYKGGGNTGELFF.

On this clone: This specimen includes other DNA sequences encoding the same CDR3. The rearrangement joins TRBV30 to TRBJ1-6, with TRBD1 identical over 8 bases. Germline V CDR1 and CDR2: GTSNPN, SVGIG (reference sequence). The V segment lost 4 bases and the J segment 4 bases; nucleotides outside the gene matches: 0. The CDR3 has 13 residues. CDR3 residues: CAWNRGYNSPLHF. CDR3 in DNA: TGTGCCTGGAACAGGGGGTATAATTCACCCCTCCACTTT.

This rearrangement joins TRBV19 to TRBJ2-7, with D possibly being TRBD2 (5 bases). Germline assignment: CDR1 LNHDA and CDR2 SQIVND (reference sequence). Trimming stripped 7 bases from V and 0 bases from J, with 16 bases between. CDR3 size: 15 residues. Written as DNA, the CDR3 is TGTGCCAGTAAATCGGGTGCGGGTTACTCCTACGAGCAGTACTTC. Amino acid sequence: CASKSGAGYSYEQYF.

This chain links TRBV9 with TRBJ1-2, with D tentatively TRBD1 (5 bases). V lost 0 bases, J lost 8 bases, and 11 bases lay in between. Germline loops: CDR1 SGDLS, CDR2 YYNGEE. The CDR3 runs to 13 residues. CDR3 loop: CASSVDAGHGYTF. CDR3 nucleotides: TGTGCCAGCAGCGTAGACGCAGGGCACGGCTACACCTTC.